Listed here are 21 T cell receptor beta chains from one sample, sequenced in a study of OX40 agonist ivuxolimab in advanced cancers. Clones were sequenced by immunoSEQ multiplex PCR, and TCRdb holds only the in-frame ones, with some missing. The table lists approximately 50,000 clones, more than 70% of them singletons. Sequencing was performed on CD4+ or CD8+ T cells sorted from blood, taken in a trial of the OX40 agonist ivuxolimab. These receptors all come from an adult with an advanced solid tumor such as melanoma, head and neck, liver or kidney cancer.

This chain uses TRBV11-2 with TRBJ1-2; D gene uncertain. The CDR3 runs 13 residues. The germline V gene has CDR1 SGHAT and CDR2 FQNNGV. Trimming stripped 7 bases from V and 3 bases from J, with 12 bases between. CDR3 region: CASTPDPDYGYTF. The CDR3 coding sequence is TGTGCCAGCACCCCCGACCCGGACTATGGCTACACCTTC.

V is TRBV27 and J is TRBJ2-3; D is unclear. The V gene lost 3 bases and the J gene lost 10 bases, with 17 bases spanning the gap. Per the germline V gene, CDR1 is MNHEY and CDR2 is SMNVEV (reference sequence). The length of the CDR3 is 14 residues. DNA for the CDR3: TGTGCCAGCAGTTTCTTCGTGGGGTCAGGTGCGCAGTATTTT. This codes for CASSFFVGSGAQYF.

V is TRBV19 and J is TRBJ2-1, with 7 bases matching TRBD2. V trimming: 3 bases; J trimming: 8 bases; junction bases outside the gene matches: 10. The V gene's germline CDR1 is LNHDA and CDR2 SQIVND (reference sequence). This CDR3 region has 15 residues. CDR3 DNA: TGTGCCAGTAGTATGAATTTCGGGAGGACGCATGAGCAGTTCTTC. Protein sequence: CASSMNFGRTHEQFF.

The chain has TRBV6-6 and TRBJ1-5; D is unresolved. The CDR3 contains 16 residues. V lost 2 bases and J 0 bases, leaving 11 bases between the germline ends. Germline CDR1 and CDR2: MNHNY and SVGAGI (reference sequence). CDR3 loop: CASSYDLGDSNQPQHF. For the CDR3, the DNA is TGTGCCAGCAGTTACGATCTGGGAGATAGCAATCAGCCCCAGCATTTT.

This clone was counted once. The chain links TRBV10-3 to TRBJ2-1, with D possibly called TRBD1 or TRBD2 (5 bases each). Germline V gene sequence: CDR1 ENHRY, CDR2 SYGVKD. CDR3 length: 13 residues. The ends were cut back, 7 bases at V and 2 bases at J, with 9 bases in the middle. The CDR3 region is CAITGRAYNEQFF. The CDR3 bases are TGTGCCATCACAGGGCGGGCCTACAATGAGCAGTTCTTC.

This sequence joins TRBV6-5 and TRBJ1-3; TRBD1 agrees at 7 bases. CDR1 MNHEY and CDR2 SVGAGI come from the germline V gene. J gave up 0 bases and V 4 bases, and 3 bases lay outside the gene matches. The length of the CDR3 is 15 residues. CDR3 nucleotide sequence: TGTGCCAGCAGTTCCGGACAGGCCTCTGGAAACACCATATATTTT. Amino acids: CASSSGQASGNTIYF.

The chain recombines TRBV7-3 with TRBJ2-3, with TRBD2 matching over 10 bases. V was pared by 5 bases and J by 2 bases, with 7 bases of the junction left unmatched. Germline CDR1 reads SGHTA; CDR2 reads FQGTGA. The CDR3 is 16 residues long. In DNA form, the CDR3 reads TGTGCCAGCAGCCTTCGACTAGCGGGCTCCACAGATACGCAGTATTTT. Encoded protein: CASSLRLAGSTDTQYF.

The rearrangement links TRBV5-1 to TRBJ2-3; D is perhaps TRBD1 (6 bases). CDR1 is SGHRS and CDR2 is YFSETQ in the germline V gene. The CDR3 has 15 amino acids. V shed 1 base and J shed 2 bases, with 11 bases lying between them. The CDR3 loop is CASSLFQGSTDTQYF. In DNA, the CDR3 is TGCGCCAGCAGCTTGTTCCAGGGGTCCACAGATACGCAGTATTTT.

The J gene is TRBJ2-7, the V gene TRBV7-2; D gene uncertain. This CDR3 is 14 amino acids long. In germline, CDR1 is SGHTA, CDR2 FQGNSA. Trimming cost V 0 bases and J 0 bases, with 6 bases left between them. The CDR3 DNA is TGTGCCAGCAGCTTAGCGGACGGCTCCTACGAGCAGTACTTC. Its translation is CASSLADGSYEQYF.

V usage is TRBV7-9 and J usage is TRBJ2-7, with D unclear. Per germline, CDR1 SEHNR and CDR2 FQNEAQ (reference sequence). There are 12 residues in the CDR3. Between the trimmed V and J ends, which lost 3 bases and 9 bases, there was a span of 12 bases. The CDR3 sequence is CASSFTEQGQYF. CDR3 DNA: TGTGCCAGCAGCTTCACCGAACAAGGGCAGTACTTC.

The chain combines TRBV6-1 with TRBJ2-7; no firm D call. Germline V gene lookup returns CDR1 MNHNS and CDR2 SASEGT. With 7 bases removed from V and 4 bases from J, the gap between germline ends came to 11 bases. This CDR3 contains 12 residues. CDR3 in amino acids: CASNPWGYEQYF. The CDR3 nucleotides read TGTGCCAGCAATCCCTGGGGTTACGAGCAGTACTTC.

The chain carries TRBV5-1 and TRBJ2-1; TRBD1 agrees at 8 bases. Losses at the gene ends were 4 bases for V and 7 bases for J; bases not matched to a gene: 10. The CDR3 spans 15 residues. In germline, CDR1 is SGHRS, CDR2 YFSETQ. The CDR3 DNA reads as TGCGCCAGCAGCCCTCAACAGGGGGTGCAGAATGAGCAGTTCTTC. Its protein product is CASSPQQGVQNEQFF.

The V call is TRBV10-3, the J call TRBJ2-1, with 9 nucleotides matching TRBD2. The CDR3 runs 16 residues. The J segment lost 6 bases and the V segment lost 3 bases, leaving 9 bases of the junction unmatched. Germline CDR1 ENHRY, CDR2 SYGVKD. The DNA of the CDR3 is TGTGCCATCAGTGAAGGCTGGGCTAGCGGGACCAATGAGCAGTTCTTC. It codes for CAISEGWASGTNEQFF.

Notes on this clone: The junction and the germline gene differ at one end; a read error may be behind it. V usage is TRBV27 and J usage is TRBJ2-5, with D hard to call. Per the germline V gene, CDR1 is MNHEY and CDR2 is SMNVEV (reference sequence). The CDR3 extends over 12 amino acids. DNA for the CDR3: TGTGCCAGCAGAACTCTCCAAGACACCCAGTACTTC. It specifies CASRTLQDTQYF.

The gene calls are TRBV11-2 and TRBJ1-4, with 7 bases that match TRBD1. CDR1 and CDR2 from the germline V gene are SGHAT and FQNNGV. The length of the CDR3 is 15 residues. With V trimmed by 5 bases and J by 7 bases, 10 bases remained unmatched. CDR3 residues: CASSLNRGRSEKLFF. CDR3 nucleotide sequence: TGTGCCAGCAGCCTGAACAGGGGAAGGAGTGAAAAACTGTTTTTT.

This chain uses TRBV4-3 with TRBJ1-2; 9 bases are a match to TRBD1. The CDR3 consists of 15 residues. After removal of 0 bases from V and 4 bases from J, the junction contained 3 bases not matched to a gene. CDR1 LGHNA and CDR2 YSLEER come from the germline V gene. The CDR3: CASSQDLTGGYGYTF. CDR3 sequence (DNA): TGCGCCAGCAGCCAAGACTTGACAGGGGGCTATGGCTACACCTTC.

The chain joins TRBV6-5 to TRBJ1-2, with TRBD1 matching 8 bases. The germline gives CDR1 MNHEY, CDR2 SVGAGI. This CDR3 is 15 amino acids long. The V and J ends lost 5 bases and 0 bases, in that order; junction bases with no gene match: 5. Here the CDR3 DNA reads TGTGCCAGCAGTCGACAGGGGTTAGCTAACTATGGCTACACCTTC. Residues: CASSRQGLANYGYTF.

The chain recombines TRBV7-6 with TRBJ1-1, with D uncertain. Trimming removed 0 bases at V and 0 bases at J, with 8 bases between. The CDR3 consists of 15 residues. CDR1 is SGHVS, CDR2 FNYEAQ, per germline. CDR3 in amino acids: CASSLAMDLNTEAFF. CDR3 DNA: TGTGCCAGCAGCTTAGCGATGGATTTGAACACTGAAGCTTTCTTT.

The genes are TRBV2 and TRBJ2-3; maybe TRBD2 (5 bases). Looked up from germline, CDR1 is SNHLY and CDR2 is FYNNEI. The CDR3 extends over 13 amino acids. The V gene lost 8 bases and the J gene lost 1 base, with 10 bases spanning the gap. CDR3 protein: CASRTSGTDTQYF. The CDR3 DNA is TGTGCCAGCCGTACTAGTGGCACAGATACGCAGTATTTT.

The chain has TRBV5-1 and TRBJ1-4; no clear D. V was cut by 2 bases and J by 5 bases, with 7 bases left in between. Germline V CDR1 and CDR2: SGHRS, YFSETQ. This CDR3 is built from 13 residues. CDR3 coding DNA: TGCGCCAGCAGCTTTGCGCAAAATGAAAAACTGTTTTTT. Translating gives CASSFAQNEKLFF.

The rearrangement joins TRBV14 to TRBJ2-5; 8 bases fit TRBD1. Unmatched junction bases numbered 5, after V lost 4 bases and J lost 1 base. The CDR3 is 15 amino acids. From germline, CDR1 is SGHDN and CDR2 FVKESK. DNA for the CDR3: TGTGCCAGCAGCCCATTAGGACAGGGCCAAGAGACCCAGTACTTC. Translation gives CASSPLGQGQETQYF.